At least ten counts were recorded for the clone carrying this T cell receptor (beta chain). Its cognate antigen is unknown. Germline V CDR1 and CDR2: LNHDA, SQIVND (reference sequence). V lost 3 bases and J lost 6, with 14 bases in between. This CDR3 is built from 15 residues. One entry per CDR3 protein, called by TCRdb with MiXCR from the multiplex PCR reads. The sample consists of 50,000 to 55,000 distinct CDR3 sequences, around 40% of them appearing once. The data derive from a study of breast tumors, draining lymph nodes, adjacent tissues. Overall study findings and caveats: Tumor TCR diversity was below lymph nodes but above nontumor tissue.

This TCR derives from a female donor with breast cancer. Some clones in this sample may be carry-over from other donors' samples. This chain joins TRBV19 and TRBJ2-2, with D possibly being TRBD1 or TRBD2 (6 bases each). Specimen: breast tumor tissue. This CDR3 is CASSIPRRGSGELFF. The CDR3 nucleotides read TGTGCCAGTAGTATTCCTAGGAGGGGGTCCGGGGAGCTGTTTTTT.